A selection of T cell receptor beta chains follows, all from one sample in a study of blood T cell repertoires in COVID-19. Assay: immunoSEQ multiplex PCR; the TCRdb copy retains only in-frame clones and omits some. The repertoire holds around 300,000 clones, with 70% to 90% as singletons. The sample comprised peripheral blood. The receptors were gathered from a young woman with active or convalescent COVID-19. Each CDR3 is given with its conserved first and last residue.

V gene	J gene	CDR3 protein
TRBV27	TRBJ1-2	CASSSRGRVGYGYTF
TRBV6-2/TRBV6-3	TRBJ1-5	CASSATGVQPQHF
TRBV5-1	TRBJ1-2	CASRFRQGVVYGYTF
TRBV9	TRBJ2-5	CASSPRTGVQETQYF
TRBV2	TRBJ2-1	CASIERGGTYNEQFF
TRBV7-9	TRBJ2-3	CASSLTPGEDTQYF
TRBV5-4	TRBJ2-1	CASSGSGLAETYEQFF
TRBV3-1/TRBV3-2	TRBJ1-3	CASSTRQGSGNTIYF
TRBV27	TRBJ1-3	CASSLSAQGSSGNTIYF
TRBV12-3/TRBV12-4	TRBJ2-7	CASNRYGEHEQYF
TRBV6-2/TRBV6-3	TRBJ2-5	CASSYGSGEKTQYF
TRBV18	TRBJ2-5	CASSPAPGGTQYF
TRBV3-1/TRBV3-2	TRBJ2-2	CASSLFSGELFF
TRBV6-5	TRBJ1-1	CASTQTGEDTEAFF
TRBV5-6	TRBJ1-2	CASSPGDRTHYGYTF
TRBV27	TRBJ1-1	CASSFRVNTEAFF
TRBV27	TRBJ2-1	CASSFLGDFYNEQFF
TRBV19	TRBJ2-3	CASSRAGGLEVSDTQYF
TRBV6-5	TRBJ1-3	CASLAPRYTIYF
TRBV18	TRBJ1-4	CASSPFSYPRRQGEKLFF
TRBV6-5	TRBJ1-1	CASSLGPNTEAFF
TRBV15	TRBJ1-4	CATSRDGVTNEKLFF
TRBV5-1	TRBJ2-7	CASSLAAGASYEQYF
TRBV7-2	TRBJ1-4	CASSLDRPTLYEKLFF
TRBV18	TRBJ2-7	CASSLSGVDEQYF
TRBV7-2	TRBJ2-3	CASSTSGHTDTQYF
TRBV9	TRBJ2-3	CASAAGRGGADTQYF
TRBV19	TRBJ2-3	CASSISGINTQYF
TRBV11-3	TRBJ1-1	CASSLVRRHYTEAFF
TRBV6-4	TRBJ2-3	CASSEGQDQDTQYF
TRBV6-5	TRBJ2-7	CASSPRPGYEQYF
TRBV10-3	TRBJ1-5	CAIKRNLNQPQHF
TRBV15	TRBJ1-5	CATSTTANSNQPQHF
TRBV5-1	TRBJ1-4	CASSVQGRQGGTTNEKLFF
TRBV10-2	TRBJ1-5	CASGRGSPNQPQHF
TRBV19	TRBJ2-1	CASSLAGGRSEQFF
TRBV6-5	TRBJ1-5	CASRGQGGNQPQHF
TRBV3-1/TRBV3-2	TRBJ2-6	CASSWRGQGANVLTF
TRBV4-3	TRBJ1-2	CASSQESSVDRPSYGYTF
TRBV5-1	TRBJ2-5	CASSLEGLAGEETQYF
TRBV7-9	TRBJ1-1	CASSLTTGPNTEAFF
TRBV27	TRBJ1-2	CASSLGQGSVDGYTF
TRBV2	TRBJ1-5	CASNTGGGNQPQHF
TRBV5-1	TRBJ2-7	CASSLRVMYNEQYF
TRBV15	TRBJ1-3	CATSRDQGTGNTIYF
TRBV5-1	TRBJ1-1	CASSSGTGLNTEAFF
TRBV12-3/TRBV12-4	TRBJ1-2	CASSRPGLGGYTF
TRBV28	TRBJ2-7	CASRRTGLSYEQYF
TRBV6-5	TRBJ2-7	CASRLSGPGPYEQYF
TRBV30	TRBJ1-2	CAWRAGQGILGGYTF
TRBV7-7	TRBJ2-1	CASSSDRGPYNEQFF
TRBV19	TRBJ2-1	CASSIALGPYNEQFF
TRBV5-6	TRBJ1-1	CASSLTGPNTEAFF
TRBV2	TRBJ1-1	CASSATTGAEAFF
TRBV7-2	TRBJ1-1	CASSRAPGKRNTEAFF
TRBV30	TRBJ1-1	CAWRAGQGVTEAFF